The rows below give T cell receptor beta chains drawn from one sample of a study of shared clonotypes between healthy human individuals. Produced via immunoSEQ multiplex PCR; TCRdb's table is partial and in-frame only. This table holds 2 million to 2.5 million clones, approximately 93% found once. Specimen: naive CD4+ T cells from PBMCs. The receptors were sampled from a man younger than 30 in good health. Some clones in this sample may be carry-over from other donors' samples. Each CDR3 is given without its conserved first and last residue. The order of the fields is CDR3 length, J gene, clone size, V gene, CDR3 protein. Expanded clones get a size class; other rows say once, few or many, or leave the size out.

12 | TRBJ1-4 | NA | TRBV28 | ASSLSGGDEKLF
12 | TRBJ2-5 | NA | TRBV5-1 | ASSLEGLGETQY
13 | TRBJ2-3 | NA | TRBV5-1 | ASSSDPSSTDTQY
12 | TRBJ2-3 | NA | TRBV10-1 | ASFTGGHTDTQY
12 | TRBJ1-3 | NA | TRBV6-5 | ASSRQGSGNTIY
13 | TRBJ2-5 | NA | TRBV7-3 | ASSPFGVGQETQY
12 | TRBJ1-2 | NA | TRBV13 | ASSLRGMDYGYT
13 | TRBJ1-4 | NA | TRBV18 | ASSRGQAGNEKLF
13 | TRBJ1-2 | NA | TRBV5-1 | ASSFGGTMQKGYT
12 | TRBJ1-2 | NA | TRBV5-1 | ASSASGQSYGYT
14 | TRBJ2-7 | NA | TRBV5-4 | ASSSWLRGRFYEQY
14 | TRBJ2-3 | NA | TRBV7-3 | ASSLMGTSSTDTQY
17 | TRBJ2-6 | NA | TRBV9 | ASSVAGAGLGAGANVLT
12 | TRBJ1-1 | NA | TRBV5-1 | ASSGGSSRTEAF
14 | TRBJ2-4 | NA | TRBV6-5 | ASSYVGQGDLNIQY
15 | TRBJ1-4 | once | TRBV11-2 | ASSPSGRARDNEKLF
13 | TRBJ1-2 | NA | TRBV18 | ASSPGQGGYYGYT
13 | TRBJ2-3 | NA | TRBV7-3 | ASSFNGQRGDTQY
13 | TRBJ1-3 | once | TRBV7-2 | ASSLRGASGNTIY
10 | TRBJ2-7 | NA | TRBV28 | ASSRYPYEQY
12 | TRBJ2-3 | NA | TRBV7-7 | ASSPGLSTDTQY
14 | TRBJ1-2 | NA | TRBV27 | ASSSRGHQQNYGYT
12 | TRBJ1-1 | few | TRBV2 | ASKRGVGNTEAF
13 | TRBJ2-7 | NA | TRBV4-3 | ASSRTASGNYEQY
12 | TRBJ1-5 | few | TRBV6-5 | ASSYSRRGLPQH
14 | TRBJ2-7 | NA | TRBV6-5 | ASSYSSSGIQNEQY
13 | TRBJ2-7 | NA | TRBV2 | ASRYRQGGSYEQY
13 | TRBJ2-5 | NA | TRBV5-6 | ASSSSGRASETQY
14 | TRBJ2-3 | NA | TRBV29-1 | SVEGASVLSTDTQY
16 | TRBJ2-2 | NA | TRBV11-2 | ASSRLRLAGLNTGELF
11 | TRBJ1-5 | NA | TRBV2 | ASMGVENQPQH
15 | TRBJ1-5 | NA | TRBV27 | ASSPGQSITRNQPQH
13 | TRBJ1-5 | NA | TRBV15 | ATSRGSGGSQPQH
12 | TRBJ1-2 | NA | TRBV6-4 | ASSVFRGRDGYT
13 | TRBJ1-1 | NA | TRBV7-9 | ASSLDWRVGAEAF
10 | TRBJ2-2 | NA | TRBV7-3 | ASSAGPGELF
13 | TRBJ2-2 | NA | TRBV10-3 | AISESPGGAGELF
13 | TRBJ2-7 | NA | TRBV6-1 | ASSEAPSAIYEQY
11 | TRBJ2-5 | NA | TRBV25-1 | ASQGGWRETQY
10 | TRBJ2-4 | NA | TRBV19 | ASSTAGNIQY
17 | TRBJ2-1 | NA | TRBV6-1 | ASRESTSGRPSSYNEQF
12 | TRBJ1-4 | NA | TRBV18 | ASSPRGTNEKLF
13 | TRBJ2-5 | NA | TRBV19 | ASIGVGQGQETQY
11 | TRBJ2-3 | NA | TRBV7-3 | ASSQGRTDTQY
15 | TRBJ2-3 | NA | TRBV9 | ASSTRTSPLSTDTQY
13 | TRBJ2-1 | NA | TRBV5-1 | ASSLGGSFYNEQF
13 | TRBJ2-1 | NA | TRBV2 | ASSTTGQVYNEQF
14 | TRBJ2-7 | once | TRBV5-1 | ASSLVGTSLRYEQY